The present entry profiles one T cell receptor beta chain with its context. The record originates from a study of T cells expressing NK-cell markers. This CDR3 has 12 amino acids. Germline CDR1 is SQVTM and CDR2 is ANQGSEA. TCRdb reanalyzed the 5' RACE reads, giving one entry per CDR3 protein sequence and no DNA. The repertoire shows fewer than 400,000 distinct CDR3 sequences; the top ten hold about 10%. Sequenced sample: blood T cells: a sorted CD56 or NKG2C T cell subset, CD4+ or CD8+ T cells, or bulk PBMC T cells (not recorded which). The chain combines TRBV29-1 with TRBJ2-1; lacking DNA, the TRBD1 call made by TCRdb goes unchecked. The sequence was obtained from a woman between 45 and 60 years old in good health. CDR3 amino acids: CSSWDSYNEQFF.